This TCR beta chain stems from a study of blood T cells in healthy people across ages (dated by TCRdb to between 2014 and 2017). Background on the whole study: Template switching captured roughly one uniquely barcoded TCR beta cDNA molecule per two T cells in model experiments. The study measured age-related changes in TCR beta repertoire diversity using deep sequencing normalized with unique cDNA molecular identifiers. To avoid experimental bias, donors of different ages were distributed randomly across sequencing lanes. The donors were divided into four age groups: young (average around 16 years), middle-aged (around 41), aged (approximately 62) and long-lived (roughly 82). Using the same blood draw, the study looked at two additional independent replicas of 1 million unique cDNA reads for two donors, one aged 18 to 30 and the other aged 80 or older. General findings and caveats noted by the study authors: Estimates of total diversity based on one million sequenced T cells were considered lower bounds and underestimates. The percentage of naive T cells measured by flow cytometry correlated strongly with observed TCR beta diversity. Because profiling used bulk unsorted PBMCs, naive and antigen-experienced compartments could not be compared conclusively. Compared with the aged group, more naive CD4+ T cells, fewer expanded clones and increased TCR diversity were shown by the long-lived group, suggesting age selection. The CMV infection status of donors was not known, potentially confounding age-related changes in expanded clonotypes. As age increased, observed TCR beta diversity per million T cells dropped in a roughly linear way, and a significant reduction was already evident by age 40.

Donors were a few dozen systemically healthy Caucasian individuals from Russia aged roughly 6 to 100 years. Approximately 10 milliliters of peripheral blood were collected from each donor into EDTA-treated Vacutainer tubes. Ficoll-Paque density-gradient centrifugation was used to isolate PBMCs, with at least 7 million per sample. Total RNA was extracted from PBMCs with Trizol reagent, with at least 5.5 micrograms obtained per sample. Naive CD45RAhigh/CD27high T cell percentages were measured by flow cytometry on a PBMC aliquot from every donor. Library preparation used 5' RACE. The instrument given in TCRdb is Illumina HiSeq 2500. A second PCR of roughly 6 to 12 cycles was run with a J-beta primer mix and a sample-barcoded 5' primer. Each TCR beta cDNA molecule received a unique molecular identifier from a template-switch 5' adaptor carrying 12 random nucleotides. At least 2.5 million CDR3-containing paired-end reads were obtained from each sample. First-strand cDNA synthesis was performed from all RNA using the Mint cDNA synthesis kit, with priming by a TRBC-specific oligonucleotide. After uracil-DNA glycosylase treatment, a first 18-cycle PCR used universal primers M1SS and BC2_uni_R on all cDNA. The paper's processing steps were these. For normalization, 1 million high-quality reads were randomly selected from each sample, with every read carrying a distinct molecular identifier. Instead of being binned into consensus sequences, reads with shared molecular identifiers were discarded. MiTCR, run with a Q25 quality threshold and the strictest error-elimination algorithm, handled CDR3 identification, clonotype clustering and error correction. A nonparametric unseen species model with Euler transformation was used to estimate lower-bound total TCR beta diversity. The public reads were reanalyzed by TCRdb: fastp trimming at Q25, MiXCR alignment, in-frame beta chains only. Merged by CDR3 protein, the rows form single entries marked with the most common genes and DNA. The V and J calls shown here were made by TCRdb, not taken from the authors' results. The sample records about 1.4 million distinct CDR3 sequences, around 59% of which are singletons. 6.7% of the sample is held by the ten biggest clonotypes.

The junction carries 10 bases between V and J, which are trimmed by 5 bases and 1 base respectively. Counted from cysteine to phenylalanine, this CDR3 has 13 amino acids. Of the read, only the CDR3 DNA is kept; its 39 bases are in frame from base 1. CDR1 DFQATT and CDR2 SNEGSKA were looked up in the germline V gene (reference sequence). A word on this clonotype: The antigen this receptor binds is unknown. No much larger clonotype is one base removed from it; base qualities were not supplied.

This TCR derives from a man aged 18-30 years in good health. The chain employs TRBV20-1 and TRBJ2-3, with the D gene too uncertain to name. Sequenced input: blood. The nucleotide sequence reads as follows: TGCAGTGCTGCCCCTGGAGGCACAGATACGCAGTATTTT. Its coded protein is CSAAPGGTDTQYF.